This entry features one T cell receptor (beta chain) sequence. Its antigen is currently unknown. The data are from a study of T-cell memory formation after mild COVID-19. Study-wide results and caveats: Confirmation was lacking for SARS-CoV-2 specificity of second-wave clones that peaked on day 37. Pre-infection memory showed some responding clones, and this suggested that cross-reactive memory joined.

TCRdb called the 5' RACE reads again in MiXCR, with one record for every CDR3 protein. The data hold about 360,000 distinct CDR3 sequences, with about 15% observed a single time. CDR1 WNHNN and CDR2 SYGVQD come from the germline V gene (reference sequence). Trimming took 6 bases from V and 6 from J, leaving 12 bases between them. This CDR3 has 12 residues. This chain connects TRBV10-1 to TRBJ2-7; D assignment may be TRBD1 or TRBD2 (5 bases each). The sequencing input was PBMCs or a T cell subset sorted from them (not recorded which). The clonotype comes from a man younger than 35 who had mild COVID-19 (a few samples of this study predate the infection). Cell type and time point are not known. The CDR3 region has the DNA TGCGCCAGCAGCTCCGGGACCGGCGAGCAGTACTTC. It specifies CASSSGTGEQYF.